The next 11 T cell receptor beta chains were all read from a single sample in a study of CD8+CD57+ T cells in acquired aplastic anemia. Patients chosen for sequencing had shown CD8+CD57+ cell expansion by flow cytometry. Genomic DNA provided the template from which TCR beta VDJ and CDR3 profiles were obtained. TCRdb called the reads again in MiXCR, with one record for every CDR3 protein. The sample has some 180,000 distinct CDR3 sequences; 48% are singletons. Specimen: sorted CD4+, CD8+, or CD8+CD57+ T cells (not recorded which) from PBMCs. The receptors derive from a human donor with aplastic anemia.

Notes on this clonotype: Since a much larger clone is just one base distant, this may be a read error. This chain links TRBV5-1 with TRBJ2-1; 7 bases match TRBD1. The germline V gene encodes CDR1 SGHRS and CDR2 YFSETQ. The CDR3 length is 14 residues. CDR3 sequence reads: CASSKGQSYSEQFF. The CDR3, as DNA: TGCGCCAGCAGCAAGGGACAGTCCTACAGTGAGCAGTTCTTC.

The genes are TRBV15 and TRBJ2-5, with no clear D. V was clipped by 4 bases and J by 5 bases, with 11 bases between them. This CDR3 spans 13 amino acids. Germline-derived CDR1 and CDR2 are LNHNV and YYDKDF (reference sequence). CDR3 DNA: TGTGCCACCAGCAATGTGGGCTGGGAGACCCAGTACTTC. Amino acids: CATSNVGWETQYF.

This clonotype was observed many times. CDR3: CASSPQPGATDTQYF. The CDR3 coding sequence is TGTGCCAGCAGCCCGCAGCCGGGAGCCACAGATACGCAGTATTTT. The chain carries TRBV5-4 and TRBJ2-3; maybe TRBD2 (6 bases). Between the trimmed V and J ends, which lost 4 bases and 2 bases, there was a span of 14 bases. From germline, CDR1 is SGHNT and CDR2 YYREEE (reference sequence). The CDR3 loop spans 15 amino acids.

This clonotype was seen many times. The chain couples TRBV12-3 or TRBV12-4 to TRBJ2-3; TRBD2 matches at 7 bases. This CDR3 comprises 13 residues. After removal of 5 bases from V and 6 bases from J, the junction contained 5 bases not matched to a gene. The chain's CDR3 is CASSERGWDTQYF. The DNA of the CDR3 is TGTGCCAGCAGTGAGCGGGGATGGGATACGCAGTATTTT.

The chain has TRBV15 and TRBJ2-3; TRBD1 matches 9 bases. The CDR3 is 16 amino acids. Germline-derived CDR1 and CDR2 are LNHNV and YYDKDF (reference sequence). Trimming cost V 1 base and J 3 bases; bases outside gene matches: 5. The CDR3 spells CATSRGETGGTDTQYF. For the CDR3, the DNA is TGTGCCACCAGCAGAGGAGAGACAGGGGGGACAGATACGCAGTATTTT.

In its sample, this clonotype was seen many times. The genes are TRBV12-3 or TRBV12-4 and TRBJ1-3; D is unclear. V was shortened by 3 bases and J by 0 bases, with 6 bases between the two germline ends. The CDR3 has 14 amino acids. The CDR3 here is CASSFHRSGNTIYF. In nucleotides, the CDR3 is TGTGCCAGCAGTTTCCACCGCTCTGGAAACACCATATATTTT.

The V call is TRBV15, the J call TRBJ1-2, with 7 bases matching TRBD1. Germline V gene lookup returns CDR1 LNHNV and CDR2 YYDKDF (reference sequence). The CDR3 totals 14 residues. V lost 4 bases, J lost 1 base, and 3 bases stayed unmatched. CDR3 sequence (DNA): TGTGCCACCAGCATCGACAGGGTTAACTATGGCTACACCTTC. Its translation is CATSIDRVNYGYTF.

The chain is built from TRBV10-3 and TRBJ1-6, with 11 bases matching TRBD1. Germline V gene lookup returns CDR1 ENHRY and CDR2 SYGVKD. Trimming at V came to 3 bases and at J to 8 bases, leaving 9 bases not matched to a gene. The CDR3 spans 17 residues. DNA of the CDR3: TGTGCCATCAGTGATTCTGGACAGGGGGCGTTGGATTCACCCCTCCACTTT. Its translation is CAISDSGQGALDSPLHF.

This clonotype was observed a handful of times. The V gene is TRBV25-1, the J gene TRBJ1-6; 7 bases fit TRBD1. The CDR3 is 16 amino acids. The germline gives CDR1 MGHDK, CDR2 SYGVNS. Trimming cost V 2 bases and J 10 bases; bases outside gene matches: 11. The CDR3 protein is CASSEETGRGYSPLHF. Here the CDR3 DNA reads TGTGCCAGCAGTGAAGAGACAGGGCGGGGTTACTCACCCCTCCACTTT.

The chain has TRBV24-1 and TRBJ2-5; TRBD1 matches 8 bases. From germline, CDR1 is KGHDR and CDR2 SFDVKD. Trimming took 5 bases from V and 0 from J; bases not matched to a gene: 7. The length of the CDR3 is 16 residues. The CDR3 DNA sequence: TGTGCCACCAGTGGTCCAGGGGGCACGTACCAAGAGACCCAGTACTTC. It codes for CATSGPGGTYQETQYF.

In this sample, this clonotype turned up a few times. The rearrangement links TRBV10-1 to TRBJ2-5, with D possibly matching TRBD2 (5 bases). This CDR3 region has 15 residues. The germline V and J ends were trimmed by 3 bases and 5 bases, with 16 bases remaining between them. Germline-derived CDR1 and CDR2 are WNHNN and SYGVQD (reference sequence). The CDR3 coding sequence is TGCGCCAGCAGTGAAAGCCCTCAACCGGGGGAGACCCAGTACTTC. Translating gives CASSESPQPGETQYF.